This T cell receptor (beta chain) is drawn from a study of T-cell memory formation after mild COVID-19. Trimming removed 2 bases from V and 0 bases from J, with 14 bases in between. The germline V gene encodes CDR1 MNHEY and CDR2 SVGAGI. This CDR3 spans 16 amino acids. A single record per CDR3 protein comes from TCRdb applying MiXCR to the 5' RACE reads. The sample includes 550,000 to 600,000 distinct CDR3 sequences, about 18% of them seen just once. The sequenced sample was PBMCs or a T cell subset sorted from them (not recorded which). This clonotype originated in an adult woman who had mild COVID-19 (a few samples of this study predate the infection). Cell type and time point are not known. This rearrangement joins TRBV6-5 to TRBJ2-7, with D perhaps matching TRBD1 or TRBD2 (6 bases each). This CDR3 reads CASSYQGRDRSYEQYF. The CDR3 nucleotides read TGTGCCAGCAGTTACCAGGGGCGGGATCGCTCCTACGAGCAGTACTTC.